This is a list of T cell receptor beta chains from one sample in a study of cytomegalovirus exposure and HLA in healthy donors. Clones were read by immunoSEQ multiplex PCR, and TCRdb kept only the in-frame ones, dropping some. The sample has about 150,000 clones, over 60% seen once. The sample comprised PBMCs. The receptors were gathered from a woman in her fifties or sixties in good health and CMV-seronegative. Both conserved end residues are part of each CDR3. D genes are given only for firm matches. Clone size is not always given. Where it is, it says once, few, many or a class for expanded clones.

CASSQVETGGLSTDTQYF | TGCGCCAGCAGCCAAGTCGAAACGGGGGGCCTTAGCACAGATACGCAGTATTTT | - | TRBV4-1 | - | TRBJ2-3
CASSQSGYEQYF | TGTGCCAGCAGCCAGAGCGGGTACGAGCAGTACTTC | - | TRBV7-2 | - | TRBJ2-7
CASSQDPGGGDEQFF | TGCGCCAGCAGCCAAGATCCCGGGGGGGGCGATGAGCAGTTCTTC | TRBD2 | TRBV4-3 | few | TRBJ2-1
CATSRGRGSNQPQHF | TGTGCCACCAGCAGGGGGAGGGGTAGCAATCAGCCCCAGCATTTT | - | TRBV15 | - | TRBJ1-5
CASSLETGFATEAFF | TGTGCCAGCAGCTTAGAAACAGGGTTTGCCACTGAAGCTTTCTTT | - | TRBV11-2 | - | TRBJ1-1
CASMLDRGGYEQYF | TGTGCCAGCATGCTCGACAGGGGGGGCTACGAGCAGTACTTC | TRBD1 | TRBV6-1 | - | TRBJ2-7
CASSYGRGNTEAFF | TGTGCCAGCAGTTACGGTCGGGGGAACACTGAAGCTTTCTTT | - | TRBV6-5 | few | TRBJ1-1
CASSAWGSGMAQYF | TGTGCCAGCAGCGCGTGGGGCTCAGGGATGGCCCAGTACTTC | - | TRBV5-4 | - | TRBJ2-5
CASSLGGSPNEKLFF | TGTGCCAGCAGCTTAGGAGGGTCCCCTAATGAAAAACTGTTTTTT | - | TRBV7-2 | - | TRBJ1-4
CASSPTPGGASYNEQFF | TGTGCCAGCAGCCCCACCCCGGGCGGGGCCTCCTACAATGAGCAGTTCTTC | - | TRBV9 | - | TRBJ2-1
CASDRGSEAFF | TGTGCCAGCGACAGGGGCTCTGAAGCTTTCTTT | TRBD1 | TRBV27 | - | TRBJ1-1
CASSEATGAVSRLYGYTF | TGTGCCAGCAGTGAAGCCACAGGGGCGGTCTCCCGTCTTTATGGCTACACCTTC | TRBD1 | TRBV2 | - | TRBJ1-2
CASSLARASGASTDTQYF | TGTGCCAGCAGCTTAGCTCGGGCTAGCGGGGCCAGCACAGATACGCAGTATTTT | TRBD2 | TRBV7-8 | - | TRBJ2-3
CASSLARTGMNTGELFF | TGTGCCAGCAGCTTAGCCCGGACAGGCATGAACACCGGGGAGCTGTTTTTT | TRBD1 | TRBV7-8 | - | TRBJ2-2
CASSLGLANYEQYF | TGTGCCAGCAGCTTAGGACTAGCTAACTACGAGCAGTACTTC | TRBD2 | TRBV7-2 | few | TRBJ2-7
CASSTARQGLNQPQHF | TGTGCCAGCAGTACGGCACGACAGGGACTTAATCAGCCCCAGCATTTT | TRBD1 | TRBV27 | - | TRBJ1-5
CASSPRPPGGANTGELFF | TGTGCTAGCAGCCCGCGCCCACCCGGGGGAGCGAACACCGGGGAGCTGTTTTTT | - | TRBV9 | - | TRBJ2-2
CASSLIAGSGGTDTQYF | TGTGCCAGCAGTTTAATTGCTGGTTCGGGGGGCACAGATACGCAGTATTTT | - | TRBV27 | - | TRBJ2-3
CASSLGYSSYEQYF | TGTGCCAGCAGTTTAGGTTACAGTTCCTACGAGCAGTACTTC | - | TRBV28 | - | TRBJ2-7
CASTQGAMVGEQYF | TGTGCCAGTACCCAGGGGGCCATGGTCGGCGAGCAGTACTTC | TRBD1 | TRBV19 | - | TRBJ2-7
CSAAQGGNTEAFF | TGCAGCGCCGCCCAGGGGGGGAACACTGAAGCTTTCTTT | TRBD1 | TRBV29-1 | - | TRBJ1-1
CASSLGDYTTDTQYF | TGCGCCAGCAGCTTGGGGGACTATACCACAGATACGCAGTATTTT | TRBD2 | TRBV5-1 | - | TRBJ2-3
CASSPQGRNTEAFF | TGTGCCAGCAGTCCCCAGGGAAGGAACACTGAAGCTTTCTTT | - | TRBV6-5 | few | TRBJ1-1
CASSSRTGRVIRRTEAFF | TGTGCCAGCAGTTCCCGGACAGGGAGAGTAATTCGGCGCACTGAAGCTTTCTTT | TRBD1 | TRBV27 | - | TRBJ1-1
CASSWDRDQPQHF | TGTGCCAGCAGTTGGGACAGAGATCAGCCCCAGCATTTT | TRBD1 | TRBV7-9 | - | TRBJ1-5
CASSAAGQGAVSNQPQHF | TGTGCCAGCAGCGCCGCAGGACAGGGGGCAGTTAGCAATCAGCCCCAGCATTTT | TRBD1 | TRBV27 | - | TRBJ1-5
CSVVPGLRGNEQYF | TGCAGCGTGGTTCCGGGACTCAGGGGGAACGAGCAGTACTTC | - | TRBV29-1 | - | TRBJ2-7